These 25 T cell receptor beta chains came from one sample sequenced in a study of cytomegalovirus exposure and HLA in healthy donors. 60 Vbeta and 13 Jbeta primers were used in PCR. The method was immunoSEQ multiplex PCR; TCRdb's version includes in-frame clones alone and lacks a portion of them. The repertoire holds about 130,000 clones, with around 71% as singletons. Material: PBMCs. Receptors originate from a woman aged 55-70 years in good health and CMV-seropositive.

This clone has only one observation. The chain recombines TRBV7-8 with TRBJ2-5; TRBD2 matches 7 bases. Germline V gene data show CDR1 as SGHVS and CDR2 as FQNEAQ. This CDR3 is 14 amino acids long. Trimming removed 7 bases from V and 4 bases from J; junction bases left unmatched: 9. The CDR3 DNA reads TGTGCCAGCAACCCGAGGGAGGGCGGAGAGACCCAGTACTTC. This codes for CASNPREGGETQYF.

V gene TRBV7-3 combines with J gene TRBJ1-2; the D is unclear. The CDR3 is 13 residues long. V lost 5 bases and J 5 bases, leaving 12 bases between the germline ends. Germline V lookup: CDR1 SGHTA, CDR2 FQGTGA. The CDR3 is CASSLPNSYGYTF. CDR3 sequence (DNA): TGTGCCAGCAGCCTCCCGAACTCGTATGGCTACACCTTC.

In this sample, this clone turned up a few times. The chain employs TRBV4-1 and TRBJ1-1; no definite D call. The germline gives CDR1 MGHRA, CDR2 YSYEKL. The CDR3 has 13 amino acids. Trimming took 0 bases from V and 5 from J, leaving 7 bases between them. CDR3: CASSQDADTEAFF. CDR3 bases: TGCGCCAGCAGCCAAGACGCAGATACTGAAGCTTTCTTT.

This clone was counted at least ten times. J is TRBJ1-3 and V is TRBV11-2; D might be TRBD1 (6 bases). The CDR3 totals 14 residues. V gave up 3 bases and J gave up 4 bases, with 10 bases separating them. The germline V gene encodes CDR1 SGHAT and CDR2 FQNNGV. The CDR3 sequence is CASSLGTLGNTIYF. Written as DNA, the CDR3 is TGTGCCAGCAGCTTGGGGACACTGGGAAACACCATATATTTT.

V and J are TRBV5-1 and TRBJ2-7, with TRBD1 as a possible D gene (5 bases). The CDR3 extends over 15 amino acids. Germline lookup yields CDR1 SGHRS and CDR2 YFSETQ. Trimming took off 3 bases at V and 3 bases at J, with 16 bases between the two ends. The CDR3 DNA reads TGCGCCAGCAGCTCACAACCCAACAGGATCTACGAGCAGTACTTC. Encoded protein: CASSSQPNRIYEQYF.

This clone was seen more than once but under ten times. This chain uses TRBV18 with TRBJ1-5, with 8 positions matching TRBD1. The CDR3 has 15 amino acids. V dropped 6 bases and J dropped 5; count of bases not matched to a gene: 9. Germline V gene data show CDR1 as KGHSH and CDR2 as LQKENI. For the CDR3, the DNA is TGTGCCAGCTCTCTAGGACAGGGACGGGATCAGCCCCAGCATTTT. Amino acids: CASSLGQGRDQPQHF.

The CDR3 region has the DNA TGTGCCAGCAGTGAAAGGGGATACGAGCAGTACTTC. Its protein is CASSERGYEQYF. The chain joins TRBV2 to TRBJ2-7; D may be TRBD1 (5 bases). V lost 2 bases and J lost 4, with 6 bases in between. CDR1 and CDR2 (germline): SNHLY, FYNNEI. The CDR3 has 12 residues.

This clone was observed once. The genes are TRBV5-1 and TRBJ1-1; D not resolved. This CDR3 has 13 amino acids. With 4 bases removed from V and 1 base from J, the gap between germline ends came to 8 bases. Germline V gene data show CDR1 as SGHRS and CDR2 as YFSETQ. As DNA, the CDR3 is TGCGCCAGCAGCCAGGTGGCGAACACTGAAGCTTTCTTT. Protein sequence: CASSQVANTEAFF.

CDR3 nucleotide sequence: TGTGCCAGCAGCGCGGGCCTCTATGGCTACACCTTC. Translating gives CASSAGLYGYTF. The chain carries TRBV11-1 and TRBJ1-2; D call uncertain. This CDR3 spans 12 amino acids. V dropped 5 bases and J dropped 4 bases, with 8 bases sitting between them. Germline V lookup: CDR1 SGHAT, CDR2 FQDESV (reference sequence).

The chain has TRBV7-6 and TRBJ2-1; D uncertain. The V end was cut by 0 bases, the J end by 2 bases, with 5 bases between. This CDR3 has 14 amino acids. Looked up from germline, CDR1 is SGHVS and CDR2 is FNYEAQ. The CDR3 loop is CASSLAGPYNEQFF. CDR3 nucleotides: TGTGCCAGCAGCTTAGCGGGCCCCTACAATGAGCAGTTCTTC. Variable domain in full (rest from reference TRBV7-6 and TRBJ2-1): GAGVSQSPRYKVTKRGQDVALRCDPISGHVSLYWYRQALGQGPEFLTYFNYEAQQDKSGLPNDRFSAERPEGSISTLTIQRTEQRDSAMYRCASSLAGPYNEQFFGPGTRLTVL.

The V call is TRBV9, the J call TRBJ2-5, with 9 bases identical to TRBD2. Per the germline V gene, CDR1 is SGDLS and CDR2 is YYNGEE. With V trimmed by 1 base and J by 5 bases, 6 bases remained unmatched. The CDR3 loop spans 15 amino acids. The CDR3 region is CASSVPGGGDETQYF. The CDR3 DNA sequence: TGTGCCAGCAGCGTACCTGGCGGGGGGGACGAGACCCAGTACTTC.

The V call is TRBV7-9, the J call TRBJ2-7, with D perhaps matching TRBD1 (6 bases). Germline CDR1 reads SEHNR; CDR2 reads FQNEAQ (reference sequence). The V end was cut by 5 bases, the J end by 1 base, with 18 bases between. CDR3 length equals 16 residues. The CDR3 here is CASSPQGDRKSYEQYF. The DNA for the CDR3 is TGTGCCAGCAGCCCCCAGGGAGACAGGAAATCCTACGAGCAGTACTTC.

V is TRBV18 and J is TRBJ1-5; D perhaps matches TRBD1 (6 bases). Trimming took off 5 bases at V and 5 bases at J, with 7 bases between the two ends. Germline V gene lookup returns CDR1 KGHSH and CDR2 LQKENI. The CDR3 loop spans 12 amino acids. In nucleotides, the CDR3 is TGTGCCAGCTCATCAGGGGATCAGCCCCAGCATTTT. Protein sequence: CASSSGDQPQHF. The variable domain in full, completed from reference TRBV18 and TRBJ1-5, reads NAGVMQNPRHLVRRRGQEARLRCSPMKGHSHVYWYRQLPEEGLKFMVYLQKENIIDESGMPKERFSAEFPKEGPSILRIQQVVRGDSAAYFCASSSGDQPQHFGDGTRLSIL.

The rearrangement uses TRBV2 and TRBJ2-1, with TRBD2 as a possible D gene (5 bases). Trimming left V 6 bases short and J 2 bases short, with 8 bases between. In germline, CDR1 is SNHLY, CDR2 FYNNEI. The CDR3 consists of 13 residues. CDR3 sequence reads: CASSGLAYNEQFF. CDR3 coding DNA: TGTGCCAGCAGCGGACTGGCCTACAATGAGCAGTTCTTC.

The chain links TRBV29-1 to TRBJ2-7, with 8 bases that match TRBD1. Per germline, CDR1 SQVTM and CDR2 ANQGSEA. This CDR3 spans 13 amino acids. After removal of 2 bases from V and 3 bases from J, the junction contained 3 bases not matched to a gene. CDR3 protein: CSVEPGGGYEQYF. DNA for the CDR3: TGCAGCGTTGAACCAGGGGGCGGCTACGAGCAGTACTTC.

This clone was counted a single time. The gene calls are TRBV10-3 and TRBJ1-5; D is uncertain. The CDR3 totals 14 residues. Germline assignment: CDR1 ENHRY and CDR2 SYGVKD. Trimming took off 1 base at V and 7 bases at J, with 11 bases between the two ends. The chain's CDR3 is CAISEYLLGQPQHF. CDR3 DNA: TGTGCCATCAGTGAGTATTTACTAGGGCAGCCCCAGCATTTT.

This clone was counted only a few times. The chain recombines TRBV2 with TRBJ1-2; TRBD1 matches at 7 bases. The CDR3 sequence is 14 residues long. The V gene's germline CDR1 is SNHLY and CDR2 FYNNEI. The V segment lost 9 bases and the J segment 3 bases; nucleotides outside the gene matches: 10. Written as DNA, the CDR3 is TGTGCCAGTTTAGAGGAAGGGGGCGACTATGGCTACACCTTC. Translated, it gives CASLEEGGDYGYTF.

The J gene is TRBJ2-2, the V gene TRBV7-6; D remains ambiguous. The length of the CDR3 is 15 residues. CDR1 is SGHVS and CDR2 is FNYEAQ in the germline V gene. Deletions cut 2 bases from V and 0 bases from J, with 7 bases between. The CDR3, as DNA: TGTGCCAGCAGCTTATCCAGTTCGAACACCGGGGAGCTGTTTTTT. Protein sequence: CASSLSSSNTGELFF. The variable domain in full, completed from reference TRBV7-6 and TRBJ2-2, reads GAGVSQSPRYKVTKRGQDVALRCDPISGHVSLYWYRQALGQGPEFLTYFNYEAQQDKSGLPNDRFSAERPEGSISTLTIQRTEQRDSAMYRCASSLSSSNTGELFFGEGSRLTVL.

This rearrangement joins TRBV19 to TRBJ1-1; D not resolved. This CDR3 has 13 residues. Trimming left V 5 bases short and J 6 bases short, with 13 bases between. Germline V gene data show CDR1 as LNHDA and CDR2 as SQIVND (reference sequence). CDR3 loop: CASSPEDYAEAFF. CDR3 DNA: TGTGCCAGTAGTCCCGAGGATTATGCTGAAGCTTTCTTT.

This clone has more than one count but fewer than ten. The rearrangement links TRBV11-3 to TRBJ1-1; 7 nucleotides match TRBD1. The CDR3 extends over 13 amino acids. The V and J ends lost 8 bases and 5 bases, in that order; junction bases with no gene match: 8. Germline assignment: CDR1 SGHNT and CDR2 YENEEA. The CDR3 protein is CASGRGPGTEAFF. CDR3 DNA sequence: TGTGCCAGCGGAAGGGGGCCGGGGACTGAAGCTTTCTTT.

The V gene is TRBV5-1, the J gene TRBJ2-5; 11 nucleotides align to TRBD2. Germline loops: CDR1 SGHRS, CDR2 YFSETQ. V lost 3 bases, J lost 5 bases, and 3 bases stayed unmatched. This CDR3 has 14 residues. The CDR3 DNA reads as TGCGCCAGCAGCTGGACTAGCGGGCGGGAGACCCAGTACTTC. This encodes CASSWTSGRETQYF.

The genes are TRBV4-1 and TRBJ2-7; 9 bases are a match to TRBD1. V lost 3 bases to trimming and J lost 3 bases; unmatched junction nucleotides: 6. CDR3 length equals 15 residues. Germline V lookup: CDR1 MGHRA, CDR2 YSYEKL. Here the CDR3 reads CASSHGTGKFYEQYF. The CDR3 nucleotides are TGCGCCAGCAGCCACGGGACAGGGAAGTTCTACGAGCAGTACTTC.

The CDR3 protein is CASSEKRSGGYGYTF. Here the CDR3 DNA reads TGTGCCAGCAGTGAAAAGAGGTCCGGGGGGTATGGCTACACCTTC. The V call is TRBV6-1, the J call TRBJ1-2; D possibly corresponds to TRBD1 (5 bases). CDR1 MNHNS and CDR2 SASEGT come from the germline V gene. This CDR3 is 15 amino acids long. The germline V and J ends were trimmed by 2 bases and 5 bases, with 15 bases remaining between them.

The chain is built from TRBV29-1 and TRBJ2-4; 9 bases match TRBD1. In germline, CDR1 is SQVTM, CDR2 ANQGSEA. The CDR3 runs to 14 residues. The V gene end was trimmed by 7 bases and the J gene end by 6 bases; junction bases not matched to a gene: 10. CDR3 nucleotide sequence: TGCAGCGCCCCCCTCGGGACAGGGTCAAACATTCAGTACTTC. Translation gives CSAPLGTGSNIQYF.

The V and J genes are TRBV9 and TRBJ2-5; the D gene is possibly TRBD1 (6 bases). This CDR3 region has 15 residues. V was trimmed by 0 bases and J by 5 bases, leaving 14 bases between them. The germline CDR1 and CDR2 sequences are SGDLS and YYNGEE. Here the CDR3 DNA reads TGTGCCAGCAGCGTAGGTCAGGGGCCGTATGAGACCCAGTACTTC. Residues: CASSVGQGPYETQYF.